A selection of T cell receptor beta chains follows, all from one sample in a study of T cell repertoires in cytomegalovirus infection. TCRdb called the reads again in MiXCR, with one record for every CDR3 protein. Among roughly 730,000 distinct CDR3 sequences listed, approximately 33% were seen once. No cognate antigen is known for these TCRs. The sample consisted of cultured PBMCs, taken from culture after CMV antigen stimulation. These receptors all stem from a human donor in good health (CMV status not recorded). Some clones in this sample may be carry-over from other donors' samples. Each CDR3 is given with its conserved first and last residue. The order of the fields is V gene, CDR3 length, J gene, CDR3 protein.

>TRBV29-1|16|TRBJ2-7
CSVEDTLGTGGHEQYF
>TRBV6-1|15|TRBJ2-3
CASSPRGRVTDTQYF
>TRBV18|13|TRBJ2-5
CASSPGAEETQYF
>TRBV7-2|16|TRBJ2-1
CASSLVASGSSNEQFF
>TRBV7-6|12|TRBJ1-2
CASQGVNYGYTF
>TRBV7-2|13|TRBJ2-1
CASSLGEGDEQFF
>TRBV7-8|15|TRBJ2-7
CASSLGPQGSWEQYF
>TRBV6-1|14|TRBJ2-7
CASTRGLAPYEQYF
>TRBV19|14|TRBJ1-1
CASSGGARNTEAFF
>TRBV6-5|16|TRBJ2-1
CASSYNSAGGYNEQFF
>TRBV6-1|14|TRBJ2-3
CASSEDRVTDTQYF
>TRBV11-2|14|TRBJ2-4
CASNTWGAGNIQYF
>TRBV7-2|17|TRBJ2-1
CASSPSPLAGTGNEQFF
>TRBV5-1|15|TRBJ2-7
CASSLAGGQTYEQYF
>TRBV19|12|TRBJ1-1
CASNRVNTEAFF
>TRBV7-2|16|TRBJ2-1
CASSYTSFGTYNEQFF
>TRBV2|11|TRBJ1-2
CASRATAGYTF
>TRBV19|15|TRBJ2-1
CASSIGLALYNEQFF
>TRBV6-5|15|TRBJ2-5
CASSYSQGEGETQYF
>TRBV7-9|15|TRBJ1-3
CASSPAYKPGNTIYF
>TRBV7-8|16|TRBJ2-7
CASSWPPGTGKYEQYF
>TRBV6-2/TRBV6-3|15|TRBJ2-3
CASSYGPLPADTQYF
>TRBV12-3/TRBV12-4|14|TRBJ2-1
CASTLETEANEQFF
>TRBV6-6|16|TRBJ2-5
CASSYSRTGVGETQYF
>TRBV10-3|13|TRBJ1-1
CAISAGGNTEAFF
>TRBV7-2|16|TRBJ1-2
CASSLTGIPPNYGYTF
>TRBV28|15|TRBJ1-2
CASSLVTGEIYGYTF
>TRBV5-1|17|TRBJ2-1
CASRGELADSSYNEQFF
>TRBV4-1|15|TRBJ1-4
CASSQVGAPNEKLFF
>TRBV7-9|14|TRBJ2-2
CASSHRDEGGELFF
>TRBV7-2|15|TRBJ2-1
CASNLMGGGRNEQFF
>TRBV11-2|14|TRBJ2-3
CASSLELVTDTQYF
>TRBV7-2|16|TRBJ2-2
CASSGTGTSLTGELFF
>TRBV20-1|12|TRBJ1-1
CSAPDRGTEAFF
>TRBV5-5|15|TRBJ1-5
CASSLGQGPSWPQHF
>TRBV2|12|TRBJ2-1
CASSEAQWGGFF
>TRBV5-8|15|TRBJ2-5
CASSFGAPQGETQYF
>TRBV20-1|16|TRBJ2-7
CSARTLEGSEFNEQYF
>TRBV10-3|16|TRBJ2-7
CAISDLGTSGSYEQYF
>TRBV19|15|TRBJ2-7
CASTPFYGSSYEQYF
>TRBV7-9|15|TRBJ1-6
CASSFLGQGNSPLHF
>TRBV7-6|14|TRBJ1-5
CASSPGTGLQPQHF